This T cell receptor beta chain was captured by sequencing in a study of PD-L1 blockade in urothelial cancer. This table comes from immunoSEQ multiplex PCR, and its TCRdb copy is limited to in-frame clones, with some not included. The sample holds 35,000 or so clones, around four fifths seen once. Germline CDR1 is LGHNA and CDR2 is YNFKEQ. Trimming removed 1 base from V and 3 bases from J; junction bases left unmatched: 11. This CDR3 is built from 17 residues. The receptor's source is a man in his sixties with urothelial cancer. The input for sequencing was PBMCs, taken around atezolizumab (anti-PD-L1) treatment. This chain joins TRBV4-2 and TRBJ2-7, with TRBD2 matching 8 bases. CDR3 protein: CASSQAGAVSGSYEQYF. CDR3 bases: TGTGCCAGCAGCCAAGCAGGGGCGGTAAGCGGGAGCTACGAGCAGTACTTC.